The sample holds one count of the clone carrying this TCR beta chain. Antigen specificity is unknown. The data were taken from a study of T cell responses to AZD1222 COVID-19 vaccine. Study-level information: Pooling was applied to second doses at about 4 or about 12 weeks.

Whole-study findings and limits: Vaccine-associated CD4 TCRs ranged over spike, dominating at 160-218 and 743-854.

Assay: immunoSEQ multiplex PCR; the TCRdb copy retains only in-frame clones and omits some. The sample shows some 100,000 clones, about 90% of them seen only once. Germline V gene sequence: CDR1 LGHDT, CDR2 YNNKEL (reference sequence). Trimming removed 0 bases at V and 8 bases at J, with 11 bases between. The CDR3 has 14 residues. The sequences come from peripheral blood, collected on day 0 of AZD1222 vaccination. The source of this sequence is an adult in good health. The chain employs TRBV3-1 (or the pseudogene TRBV3-2) and TRBJ2-1; D remains ambiguous. CDR3 in amino acids: CASSQDAGFDEQFF. The CDR3 DNA reads as TGTGCCAGCAGCCAAGACGCCGGGTTTGATGAGCAGTTCTTC.